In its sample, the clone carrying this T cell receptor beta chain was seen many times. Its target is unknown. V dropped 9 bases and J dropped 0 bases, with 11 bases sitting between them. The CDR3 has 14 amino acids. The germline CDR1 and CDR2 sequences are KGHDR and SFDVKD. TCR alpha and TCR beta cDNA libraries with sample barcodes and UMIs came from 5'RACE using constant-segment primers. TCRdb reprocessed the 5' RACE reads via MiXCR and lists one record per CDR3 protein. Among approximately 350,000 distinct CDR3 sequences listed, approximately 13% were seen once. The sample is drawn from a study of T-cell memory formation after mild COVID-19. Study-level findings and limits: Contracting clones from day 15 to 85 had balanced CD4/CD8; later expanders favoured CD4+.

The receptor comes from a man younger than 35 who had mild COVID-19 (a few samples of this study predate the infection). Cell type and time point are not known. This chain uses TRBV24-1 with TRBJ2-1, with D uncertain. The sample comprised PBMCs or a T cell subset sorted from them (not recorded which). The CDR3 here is CATAPAGSYNEQFF. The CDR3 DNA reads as TGTGCCACCGCCCCCGCCGGCTCCTACAATGAGCAGTTCTTC.